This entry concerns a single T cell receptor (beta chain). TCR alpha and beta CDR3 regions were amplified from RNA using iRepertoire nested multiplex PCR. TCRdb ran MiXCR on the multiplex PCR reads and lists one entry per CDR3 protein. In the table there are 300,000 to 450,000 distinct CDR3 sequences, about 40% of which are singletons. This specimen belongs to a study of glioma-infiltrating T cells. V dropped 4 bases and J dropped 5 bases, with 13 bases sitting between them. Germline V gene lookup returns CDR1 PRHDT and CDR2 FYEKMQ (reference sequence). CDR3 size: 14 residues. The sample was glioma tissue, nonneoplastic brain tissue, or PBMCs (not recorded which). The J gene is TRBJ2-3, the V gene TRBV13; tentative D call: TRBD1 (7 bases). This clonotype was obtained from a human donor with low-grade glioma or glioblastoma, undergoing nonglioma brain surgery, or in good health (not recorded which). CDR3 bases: TGTGCCAGCAGCTACCAGGGGGGAAAAGATACGCAGTATTTT. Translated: CASSYQGGKDTQYF. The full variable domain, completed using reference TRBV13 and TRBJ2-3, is AAGVIQSPRHLIKEKRETATLKCYPIPRHDTVYWYQQGPGQDPQFLISFYEKMQSDKGSIPDRFSAQQFSDYHSELNMSSLELGDSALYFCASSYQGGKDTQYFGPGTRLTVL.